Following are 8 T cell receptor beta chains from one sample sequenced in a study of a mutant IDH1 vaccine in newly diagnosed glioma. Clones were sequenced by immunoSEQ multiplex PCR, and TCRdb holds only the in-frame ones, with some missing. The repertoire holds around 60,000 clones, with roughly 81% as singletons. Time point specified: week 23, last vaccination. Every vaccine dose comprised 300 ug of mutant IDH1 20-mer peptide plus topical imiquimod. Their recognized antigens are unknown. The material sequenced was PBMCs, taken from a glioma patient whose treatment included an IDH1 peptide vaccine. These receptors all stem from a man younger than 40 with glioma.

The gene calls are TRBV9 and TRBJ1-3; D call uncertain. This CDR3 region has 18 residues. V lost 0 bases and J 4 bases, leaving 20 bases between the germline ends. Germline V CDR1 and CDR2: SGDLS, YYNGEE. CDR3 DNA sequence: TGTGCCAGCAGCGTAGGACCTGGAGAGACCTTGAGGGGAAACACCATATATTTT. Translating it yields CASSVGPGETLRGNTIYF.

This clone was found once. CDR3 residues: CASYKQGLVSDEQYF. The CDR3 DNA is TGTGCCAGCTATAAACAGGGGTTGGTTTCAGACGAGCAGTACTTC. The chain combines TRBV6-1 with TRBJ2-7, with TRBD1 matching over 7 bases. V shed 8 bases and J 5 bases; nucleotides not matched to a gene: 15. The CDR3 length is 15 residues. Germline CDR1 is MNHNS and CDR2 is SASEGT.

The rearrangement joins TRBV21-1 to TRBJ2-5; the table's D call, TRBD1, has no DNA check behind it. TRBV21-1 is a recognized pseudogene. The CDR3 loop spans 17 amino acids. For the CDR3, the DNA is TGTGCCAGCAGCAAAGTGACGACAGGGTGGGAACAAGAGACCCAGTACTTC. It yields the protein CASSKVTTGWEQETQYF.

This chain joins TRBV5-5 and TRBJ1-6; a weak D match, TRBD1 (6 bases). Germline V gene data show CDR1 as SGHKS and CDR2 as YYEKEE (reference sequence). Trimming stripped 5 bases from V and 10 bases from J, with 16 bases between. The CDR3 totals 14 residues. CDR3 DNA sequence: TGTGCCAGCAGTCGGACGGGGGGGGCCTCACCCCTCCACTTT. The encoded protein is CASSRTGGASPLHF.

Written as DNA, the CDR3 is TGCGCCAGCAGCTGGACTAGCGGGGGCTACAATGAGCAGTTCTTC. Its translation is CASSWTSGGYNEQFF. The V and J genes are TRBV5-1 and TRBJ2-1; 13 bases are shared with TRBD2. Germline CDR1 reads SGHRS; CDR2 reads YFSETQ. The CDR3 has 15 residues. V was clipped by 3 bases and J by 3 bases; unmatched bases: 0.

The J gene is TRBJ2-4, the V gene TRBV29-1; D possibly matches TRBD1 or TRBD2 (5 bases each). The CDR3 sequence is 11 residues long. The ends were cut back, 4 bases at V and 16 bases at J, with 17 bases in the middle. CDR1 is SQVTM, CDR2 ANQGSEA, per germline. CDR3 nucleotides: TGCAGCGTTGCGGGGACCGGCCATATTTACTTC. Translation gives CSVAGTGHIYF.

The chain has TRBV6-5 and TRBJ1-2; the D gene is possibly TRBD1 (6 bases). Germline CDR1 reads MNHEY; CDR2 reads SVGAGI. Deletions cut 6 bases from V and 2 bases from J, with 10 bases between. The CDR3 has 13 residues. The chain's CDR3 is CASSWTENYGYTF. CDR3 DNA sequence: TGTGCCAGCAGCTGGACAGAAAACTATGGCTACACCTTC.

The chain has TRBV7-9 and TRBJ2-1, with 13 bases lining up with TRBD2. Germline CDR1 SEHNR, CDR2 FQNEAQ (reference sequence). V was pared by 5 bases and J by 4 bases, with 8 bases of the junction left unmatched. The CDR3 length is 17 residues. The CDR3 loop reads CASSPQPLAGGYNEQFF. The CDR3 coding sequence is TGTGCCAGCAGCCCTCAGCCACTAGCGGGGGGGTACAATGAGCAGTTCTTC.